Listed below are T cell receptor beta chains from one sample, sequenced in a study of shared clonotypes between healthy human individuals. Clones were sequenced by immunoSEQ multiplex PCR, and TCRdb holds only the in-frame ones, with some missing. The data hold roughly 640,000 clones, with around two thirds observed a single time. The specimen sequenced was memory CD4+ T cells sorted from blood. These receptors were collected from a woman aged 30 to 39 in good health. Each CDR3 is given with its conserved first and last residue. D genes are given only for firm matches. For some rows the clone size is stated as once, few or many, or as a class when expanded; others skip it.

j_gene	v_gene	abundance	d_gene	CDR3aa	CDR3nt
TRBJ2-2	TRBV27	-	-	CASSLSEGELFF	TGTGCCAGCAGTTTAAGTGAGGGGGAGCTGTTTTTT
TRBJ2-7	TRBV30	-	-	CAWSEAHEQYF	TGTGCCTGGAGCGAGGCTCACGAGCAGTACTTC
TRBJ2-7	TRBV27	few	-	CASSLGINSYEQYF	TGTGCCAGCAGTTTGGGGATTAACTCCTACGAGCAGTACTTC
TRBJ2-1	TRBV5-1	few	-	CASSTDSSSYNEQFF	TGCGCCAGCAGCACAGACAGCAGCTCCTACAATGAGCAGTTCTTC
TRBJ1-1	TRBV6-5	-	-	CASSYSVGETEAFF	TGTGCCAGCAGTTACTCGGTCGGCGAGACTGAAGCTTTCTTT
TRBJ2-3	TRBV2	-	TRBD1	CASSFAGTGVDTQYF	TGTGCCAGCAGTTTCGCCGGGACAGGGGTAGATACGCAGTATTTT
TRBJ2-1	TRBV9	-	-	CASSPIFGAVYNEQFF	TGTGCCAGCAGCCCAATCTTTGGAGCGGTTTACAATGAGCAGTTCTTC
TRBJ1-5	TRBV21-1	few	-	CASRKRPLGRGSNQPQHF	TGTGCCAGCCGAAAAAGGCCCCTGGGGAGGGGGAGCAATCAGCCCCAGCATTTT
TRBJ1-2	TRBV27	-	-	CASSLPSGLSPGYTF	TGTGCCAGCAGTTTACCTTCGGGCCTCAGTCCGGGCTACACCTTC
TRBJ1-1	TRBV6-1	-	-	CASSDAGTANTEAFF	TGTGCCAGCAGTGACGCCGGGACTGCGAACACTGAAGCTTTCTTT
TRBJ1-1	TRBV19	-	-	CASSPQVGPRTEAFF	TGTGCCAGTAGCCCTCAGGTGGGCCCGCGGACTGAAGCTTTCTTT
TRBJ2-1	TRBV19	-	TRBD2	CASTPGGLRNEQFF	TGTGCCAGTACCCCGGGGGGTTTAAGAAATGAGCAGTTCTTC
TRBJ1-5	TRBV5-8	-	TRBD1	CASSRETGKANQPQHF	TGTGCCAGCAGCCGAGAGACAGGGAAGGCCAATCAGCCCCAGCATTTT
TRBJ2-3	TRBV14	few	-	CASSLIRAASTDTQYF	TGTGCCAGCAGCCTTATCCGAGCTGCTAGCACAGATACGCAGTATTTT
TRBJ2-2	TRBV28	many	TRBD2	CASATSGKRFGELFF	TGTGCCAGCGCCACTAGCGGGAAGAGGTTCGGGGAGCTGTTTTTT
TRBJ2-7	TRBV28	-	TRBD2	CASSNRASGNEQYF	TGTGCCAGCAGCAATAGGGCTAGCGGAAACGAGCAGTACTTC
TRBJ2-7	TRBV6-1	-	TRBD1	CASRNTRGSYEQYF	TGTGCCAGCAGAAACACCAGGGGGTCCTACGAGCAGTACTTC
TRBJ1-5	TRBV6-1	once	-	CASSPLGQPQHF	TGTGCCAGCAGCCCACTAGGACAGCCCCAGCATTTT
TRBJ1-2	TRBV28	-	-	CASSFREIYGYTF	TGTGCCAGCAGTTTTAGGGAAATCTATGGCTACACCTTC
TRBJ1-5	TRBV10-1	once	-	CASSESGNQPQHF	TGCGCCAGCAGTGAGTCGGGCAATCAGCCCCAGCATTTT
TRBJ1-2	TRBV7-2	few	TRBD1	CASSRQGGDGYTF	TGTGCCAGCAGTCGGCAGGGGGGTGATGGCTACACCTTC
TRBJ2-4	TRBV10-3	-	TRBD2	CAISPQLAGEMNIQYF	TGTGCCATCAGTCCGCAACTAGCGGGAGAAATGAACATTCAGTACTTC
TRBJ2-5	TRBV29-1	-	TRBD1	CSVDGTGGETQYF	TGCAGCGTCGACGGGACAGGGGGCGAGACCCAGTACTTC
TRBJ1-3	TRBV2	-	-	CASSEGQAGNTIYF	TGTGCCAGCAGTGAAGGTCAGGCTGGAAACACCATATATTTT
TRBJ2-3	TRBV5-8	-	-	CASSRLGRMSTDTQYF	TGTGCCAGCAGCCGTCTTGGGAGGATGAGCACAGATACGCAGTATTTT
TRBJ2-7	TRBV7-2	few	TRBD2	CASSLSGLARKTYEQYF	TGTGCCAGCAGCTTATCCGGACTAGCGCGGAAAACCTACGAGCAGTACTTC
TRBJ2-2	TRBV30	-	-	CAWSVSLTGWSTGELFF	TGTGCCTGGAGTGTATCCTTAACAGGGTGGTCCACCGGGGAGCTGTTTTTT
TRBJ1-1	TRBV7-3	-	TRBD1	CASSRTGGNTEAFF	TGTGCCAGCAGCAGGACAGGGGGGAACACTGAAGCTTTCTTT
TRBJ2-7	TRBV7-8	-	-	CASSLPSGEQYF	TGTGCCAGCAGCTTACCTTCGGGCGAGCAGTACTTC
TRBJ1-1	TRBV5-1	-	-	CASGGQTNTEAFF	TGCGCCAGCGGCGGACAGACGAACACTGAAGCTTTCTTT
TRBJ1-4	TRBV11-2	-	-	CASSSRPAEKLFF	TGTGCCAGCAGCTCCCGGCCGGCTGAAAAACTGTTTTTT
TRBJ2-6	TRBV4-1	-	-	CASSQAVRSSGANVLTF	TGCGCCAGCAGCCAAGCTGTCAGGAGCTCTGGGGCCAACGTCCTGACTTTC
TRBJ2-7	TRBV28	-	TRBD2	CASNKAGGWYEQYF	TGTGCCAGCAACAAAGCGGGAGGATGGTACGAGCAGTACTTC
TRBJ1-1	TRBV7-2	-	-	CASSAYRAYTEAFF	TGTGCCAGCAGCGCGTACAGGGCGTACACTGAAGCTTTCTTT